This T cell receptor beta chain was observed in a study of blood T cells in healthy people across ages. Notes on this clonotype: The junction differs from germline at one of its ends, possibly a read error.

The second PCR ran roughly 6 to 11 cycles with a sample-barcoded 5' primer and J-beta primers. Each CDR3 protein is one row after TCRdb ran MiXCR on the 5' RACE reads. The table lists about 640,000 distinct CDR3 sequences, approximately 59% of them singletons, with over 30% in the top ten. Germline V lookup: CDR1 MNHNS, CDR2 SASEGT. The CDR3 spans 13 residues. This chain joins TRBV6-1 and TRBJ1-1, with D perhaps matching TRBD1 (5 bases). Source material: blood. The TCR sequence derives from a man between 60 and 70 years old in good health. CDR3 protein: CASQRGESTEAFF. CDR3 bases: TGTGCCAGCCAGCGGGGGGAGTCCACTGAGGCTTTCTTT.